The sequence of this T cell receptor beta chain was determined in a study of molecular identifiers for immune sequencing clone quantification. This clonotype was seen more than once but under ten times. Germline V lookup: CDR1 SGHAT, CDR2 FQNNGV. The J segment lost 6 bases and the V segment lost 5 bases, leaving 5 bases of the junction unmatched. The CDR3 runs 15 residues. TCRdb passed the PCR reads through MiXCR, listing each CDR3 protein once. The repertoire includes about 320,000 distinct CDR3 sequences, around a fifth of them detected once, and approximately 0.85% sits in the top ten. This sequence originates from a human donor in good health. Some libraries in this study had Jurkat cell RNA spiked in. The chain carries TRBV11-2 and TRBJ2-2, with 11 nucleotides matching TRBD1. The specimen sequenced was naive CD8+ T cells from blood, with Jurkat cell RNA spiked in. Subset indicated: FACS-sorted CD8+CD4-CCR7+CD45RA+ naive T cells. The CDR3, as DNA: TGTGCCAGCAGCGTAGGGACAGGGGGTTCCGGGGAGCTGTTTTTT. Translation gives CASSVGTGGSGELFF.